This TCR beta chain was retrieved from a study of Graves' ophthalmopathy and Graves' hyperthyroidism (dated by TCRdb to the late 2010s). About the full investigation: Peripheral blood was collected before any treatment was given, at the time of initial diagnosis. The study used TCR beta repertoire signatures to distinguish Graves' ophthalmopathy from Graves' hyperthyroidism and to predict progression to ophthalmopathy. After sampling, hyperthyroidism patients received methimazole starting at 30 mg daily, and ophthalmopathy patients received high-dose intravenous methylprednisolone. In total, 135 blood samples were TCR-sequenced: approximately 42 ophthalmopathy, some 80 hyperthyroidism and some 17 hyperthyroidism-to-ophthalmopathy patients. For training and testing, the 100 or so patients in the discovery cohort were randomly divided in a 7:3 ratio. In roughly six hyperthyroidism patients, the T-cell repertoire of thyroid tissue was compared with the T-cell repertoire of blood. To explore V-J signatures that distinguish ophthalmopathy from hyperthyroidism, a discovery set of around 100 patients was enrolled, made up of more than 40 with ophthalmopathy and 55 to 65 with stable hyperthyroidism. An independent validation cohort comprised around 19 hyperthyroidism patients and some 16 patients who later progressed from hyperthyroidism to ophthalmopathy.

For repertoire sequencing, the TCR beta CDR3 regions were amplified from RNA transcripts. HTBI primers and the Qiagen OneStep RT-PCR kit were used in a first-round RT-PCR, which was followed by a second-round multiplex PCR, size selection and purification. The libraries underwent paired-end sequencing with 100 bp reads on an Illumina HiSeq2000. As for how the authors treated the data: SOAPnuke was used for read processing, and reads with adapters, uncalled bases, a mean Phred below 15, or no exact constant-primer or identifier match were discarded. COPE v1.2.5 was used to merge high-quality paired reads. Unique nucleotide sequences were defined as clonotypes and aligned to IMGT TRB V, D and J references using MiTCR v1.1. Only V-J combinations with frequency above 0.0001 were analysed, covering approximately 99% of repertoires. A TCR clonal expansion and chaos score per V-J combination was defined as the ratio of F50 clonal expansion to chaos observed in the TCRdist matrix. Welch's t-statistics and random forest were used to reduce the features to approximately 13 V-J combinations, which were then used as input to a naive Bayes classifier. The similarity between thyroid and blood repertoires was quantified using the Morisita-Horn index. Using fastp trimming at Q25 and MiXCR clonotype assembly, TCRdb reanalyzed the public sequencing data and kept in-frame beta chains. Identical CDR3 proteins give one entry, which carries the most common genes and DNA. These V and J calls rely on TCRdb rather than the paper's analysis. The sample table shows about 390,000 distinct CDR3 sequences, and 15% are seen once. Approximately 7% of the sample comes from the top ten.

Hyperthyroidism was defined as stable when no progression to ophthalmopathy occurred within 18 months of follow-up. Hyperthyroidism patients were newly diagnosed, were aged 18 to 65 years, and had a disease duration under 2 months. Patients with other autoimmune diseases, uncontrolled infections, pregnancy or lactation were excluded from the study. Clinical symptoms, serum thyroxine, TRAb, thyroid ultrasound and orbital computed tomography formed the basis of the diagnosis. Ficoll-Paque density gradient centrifugation was used to isolate PBMCs from about 9 ml of fresh peripheral blood. Total RNA was extracted using Trizol reagent, and RNA quality was checked on an Agilent 2100 Bioanalyzer. There are a few counts of this clonotype. There is no known antigen for this receptor. No much larger clone exists at a distance of one base, and base qualities are not known. What the study reported, not specific to this receptor: No statistical method was used to set the sample size in advance, and the investigators knew which group each participant was assigned to. Most expanded thyroid clonotypes with a frequency above 0.001 also appeared in blood, which suggests that blood repertoires may reflect the immune response in the thyroid. In validation, the model predicted ophthalmopathy progression with about 64% sensitivity and 72.22% specificity; about a dozen predicted patients were CT-confirmed with GO in a median of approximately 6.2 months. In cross-validation, the 13-signature model distinguished ophthalmopathy from stable hyperthyroidism with approximately 85% sensitivity and roughly 81% specificity, and in the test set the corresponding values were about 80% and 75%.

There are 14 amino acids in the CDR3, from cysteine to phenylalanine inclusive. The read is trimmed to its CDR3 DNA, 42 bases read in frame from base 1. V is trimmed back by 7 bases and J by 7 bases, and the junction contains 10 bases that no gene match accounts for. Taken from the germline V gene, the CDR1 and CDR2 loops are SQVTM and ANQGSEA. The sequence came from a woman younger than 35 with stable Graves' hyperthyroidism. Donor details come from another sample of the same person, matched by shared clones. The chain is assembled from TRBV29-1 and TRBJ2-2; the junction holds 9 bases that match TRBD1. Sequenced: peripheral blood. The DNA sequence reads TGCAGCGCTCCGGGACAGGGACAGGGCGGGGAGCTGTTTTTT. Its protein product is CSAPGQGQGGELFF.